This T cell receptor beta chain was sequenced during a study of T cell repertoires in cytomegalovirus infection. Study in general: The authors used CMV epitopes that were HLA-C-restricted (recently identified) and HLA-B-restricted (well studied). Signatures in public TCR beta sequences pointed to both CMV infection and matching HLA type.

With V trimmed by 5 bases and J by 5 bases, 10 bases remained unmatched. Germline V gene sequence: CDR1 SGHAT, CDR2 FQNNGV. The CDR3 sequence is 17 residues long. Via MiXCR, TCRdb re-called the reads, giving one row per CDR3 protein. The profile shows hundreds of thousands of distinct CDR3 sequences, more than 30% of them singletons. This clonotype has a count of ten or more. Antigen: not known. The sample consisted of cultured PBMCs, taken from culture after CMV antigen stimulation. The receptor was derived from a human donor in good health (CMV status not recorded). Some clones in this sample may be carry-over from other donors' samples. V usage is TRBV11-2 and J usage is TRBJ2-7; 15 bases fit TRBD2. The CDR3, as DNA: TGTGCCAGCAGCGACCGGTGGGGACTAGCGGGAGGCGACGAGCAGTACGTC. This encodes CASSDRWGLAGGDEQYV.